Listed below are T cell receptor beta chains from one sample, sequenced in a study of T-cell memory formation after mild COVID-19. TCRdb passed the 5' RACE reads through MiXCR, listing each CDR3 protein once. Seen here are 300,000 to 350,000 distinct CDR3 sequences, roughly 21% observed once, and the top ten hold around 21%. Specimen: PBMCs or a T cell subset sorted from them (not recorded which). These receptors were taken from a man aged 18 to 35 who had mild COVID-19 (a few samples of this study predate the infection). Cell type and time point are not known. CDR3s include the opening cysteine and the closing phenylalanine or tryptophan. The D gene is left open where the match is weak. Only part of the rows carry a size: once, few, many, or a class if the clone is expanded.

DNA,CDR3,D,J,size,V
TGTGCCAGCATCTCTGGGGTCACTGAAGCTTTCTTT,CASISGVTEAFF,-,TRBJ1-1,-,TRBV28
TGTGCCACCCGACTCGGTGCTGAAGCTTTCTTT,CATRLGAEAFF,-,TRBJ1-1,few,TRBV6-5
TGCGCCAGCAGCCAAGTAGGGCCGGGACAGGGGACCTATGGCTACACCTTC,CASSQVGPGQGTYGYTF,TRBD1,TRBJ1-2,-,TRBV4-3
TGTGCCAGCAGCTTAGCGCTGACAGCAACTAATGAAAAACTGTTTTTT,CASSLALTATNEKLFF,-,TRBJ1-4,-,TRBV7-2
TGTGCCAGTAGTATTGACGGATACCAAGAGACCCAGTACTTC,CASSIDGYQETQYF,-,TRBJ2-5,-,TRBV19
TGTGCCAGCAGCTCCCGGGGGGGAAGTCAGCCCCAGCATTTT,CASSSRGGSQPQHF,-,TRBJ1-5,-,TRBV7-2
TGTGCCAGCAGCCAAGATGGGACCCGGGTAGCGAAGCGGGGGAGATCAGATACGCAGTATTTT,CASSQDGTRVAKRGRSDTQYF,TRBD2,TRBJ2-3,once,TRBV4-2
TGTGCCAGCATTACGGGGAATAGAGCTTTCTTT,CASITGNRAFF,-,TRBJ1-1,-,TRBV6-5
TGTGCCAGCACCCCCGGCGGCGGAACCGAATACAATGAGCAGTTCTTC,CASTPGGGTEYNEQFF,-,TRBJ2-1,few,TRBV28
TGTGCCAGCAGCTCTGTTACGACAGGGTCTGGAAACACCATATATTTT,CASSSVTTGSGNTIYF,TRBD1,TRBJ1-3,-,TRBV11-2
TGTGCCAGCAGTCTTTGGCGGGGGGCCGATTCACCCCTCCACTTT,CASSLWRGADSPLHF,-,TRBJ1-6,-,TRBV7-9
TGCAGTGCTACGGGACAGAAGAACACTGAAGCTTTCTTT,CSATGQKNTEAFF,TRBD1,TRBJ1-1,few,TRBV20-1
TGTGCCAGCTCCCCGCGGGACAGGGGGCCAGATACGCAGTATTTT,CASSPRDRGPDTQYF,TRBD1,TRBJ2-3,-,TRBV18
TGCAGTGCTACGGGGCAGGGCTTAAGCTATGGCTACACCTTC,CSATGQGLSYGYTF,-,TRBJ1-2,few,TRBV20-1
TGTGCCAGCAGCTTAGCGGCAGGGGTGGGAGAGACCCAGTACTTC,CASSLAAGVGETQYF,-,TRBJ2-5,-,TRBV7-9
TGTGCCATCAGTGGGACTAGCGGCCAAGAGACCCAGTACTTC,CAISGTSGQETQYF,TRBD2,TRBJ2-5,few,TRBV10-3
TGTGCCAGCAGTCCTTTCTTCCCTGGACTAGCGGGGGCCATCCCTCACTATACGCAGTATTTT,CASSPFFPGLAGAIPHYTQYF,TRBD2,TRBJ2-3,few,TRBV6-2/TRBV6-3
TGTGCCAGTAGTACTTGGGGGGTGGAAGCTTTCTTT,CASSTWGVEAFF,-,TRBJ1-1,few,TRBV19
TGCGCCAGCAGCCAAGGCGGGGACATTGAAGAAAAACTGTTTTTT,CASSQGGDIEEKLFF,-,TRBJ1-4,few,TRBV4-3
TGTGCCAGCAGCACCGAAGGGTGGGCTCTGAATGAAAAACTGTTTTTT,CASSTEGWALNEKLFF,-,TRBJ1-4,few,TRBV7-2
TGCGCCAGCAGCTTCGATGAAAAACTGTTTTTT,CASSFDEKLFF,-,TRBJ1-4,few,TRBV5-1
TGCAGTGCTAGTGGGCAGGAGGTCCTAGCGGGAGATACGCAGTATTTT,CSASGQEVLAGDTQYF,TRBD2,TRBJ2-3,few,TRBV20-1